Listed below are T cell receptor beta chains from one sample, sequenced in a study of T cells expressing NK-cell markers. From its re-call of the 5' RACE reads, TCRdb lists each CDR3 protein once, without DNA. Recorded for this sample: about 460,000 distinct CDR3 sequences. The sample comprised blood T cells: a sorted CD56 or NKG2C T cell subset, CD4+ or CD8+ T cells, or bulk PBMC T cells (not recorded which). All receptors come from a woman between 45 and 60 years old in good health. Both conserved end residues are part of each CDR3. Each record gives: J gene, V gene, CDR3 protein.

TRBJ2-1	TRBV4-1	CASSRPLGGTATRYNEQFF
TRBJ1-1	TRBV15	CATSRDKGGRGTEAFF
TRBJ2-3	TRBV3-1	CASSHGRLAIPDTQYF
TRBJ2-5	TRBV29-1	CSVDGRRDEPETQYF
TRBJ2-5	TRBV6-5	CATQGYQETQYF
TRBJ2-1	TRBV12-3/TRBV12-4	CASSLSYGGSEQFF
TRBJ2-1	TRBV10-1	CASSSGRARDEQFF
TRBJ2-2	TRBV7-3	CASSLSPAGISMGGNGELFF
TRBJ2-5	TRBV12-5	CASGLLAGAGGQETQYF
TRBJ2-1	TRBV18	CASSPLRRTMSHEQFF
TRBJ2-1	TRBV27	CASSLSVASGRTWQFF
TRBJ2-1	TRBV7-3	CASSLTWGQYNEQFF
TRBJ1-5	TRBV24-1	CATQFGGGGQPQHF
TRBJ2-3	TRBV5-1	CASSLRRDTQYF
TRBJ2-7	TRBV6-5	CASSYRGTGRSYEQYF
TRBJ2-5	TRBV20-1	CSARVAGGFQETQYF
TRBJ2-5	TRBV6-6	CASSYARTVQETQYF
TRBJ2-5	TRBV6-5	CASRASVETQYF
TRBJ2-3	TRBV6-6	CASSRDSGSGSDTQYF
TRBJ2-2	TRBV29-1	CGYGLAVNTGELFF
TRBJ2-1	TRBV5-1	CASATGSYNEQFF
TRBJ2-1	TRBV20-1	CSARGSGRINEQFF
TRBJ2-7	TRBV27	CASSWKPASSYEQYF
TRBJ2-7	TRBV5-1	CASSSLKGTGTGAGEQYF
TRBJ2-4	TRBV6-1	CASSGPGENIQYF
TRBJ2-5	TRBV5-6	CASSLAPGLAGQETQYF
TRBJ2-3	TRBV27	CASSLFAGQGSTDTQYF
TRBJ1-2	TRBV20-1	CSAREEQGAFGYTF
TRBJ2-7	TRBV3-1	CASSPGAGRSYEQYF
TRBJ2-1	TRBV27	CASSLPGIQVLGEQFF
TRBJ2-1	TRBV3-1	CASSQGTTYNEQFF
TRBJ1-1	TRBV3-1	CASSPKRGNTEAFF
TRBJ2-1	TRBV5-1	CASSPGTWDNEQFF
TRBJ1-2	TRBV4-2	CASSQEDRRGGYTF
TRBJ1-4	TRBV3-1	CASSPSDWGLQLFF
TRBJ1-4	TRBV20-1	CSARLSREKLFF
TRBJ2-7	TRBV5-1	CASSLTMGGPYEQYF
TRBJ2-1	TRBV20-1	CSANQGRLYNEQFF
TRBJ2-7	TRBV7-9	CASSDPGGGGEQYF
TRBJ2-2	TRBV28	CATLYRLAGETGELFF
TRBJ1-1	TRBV3-1	CASSQVHRGRSEAFF